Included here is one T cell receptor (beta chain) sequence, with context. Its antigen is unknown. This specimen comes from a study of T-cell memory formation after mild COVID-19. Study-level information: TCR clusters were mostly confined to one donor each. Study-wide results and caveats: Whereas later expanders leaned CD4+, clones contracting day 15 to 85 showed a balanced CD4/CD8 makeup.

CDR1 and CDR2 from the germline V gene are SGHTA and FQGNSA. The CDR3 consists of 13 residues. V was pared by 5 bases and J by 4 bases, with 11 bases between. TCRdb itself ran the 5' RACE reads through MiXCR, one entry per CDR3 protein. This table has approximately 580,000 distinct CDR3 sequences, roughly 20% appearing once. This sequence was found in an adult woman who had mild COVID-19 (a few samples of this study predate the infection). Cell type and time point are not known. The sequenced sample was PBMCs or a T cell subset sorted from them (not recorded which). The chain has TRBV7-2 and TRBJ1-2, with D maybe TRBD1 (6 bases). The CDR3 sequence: CASSEGGRYGYTF. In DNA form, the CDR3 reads TGTGCCAGCAGCGAGGGGGGACGCTATGGCTACACCTTC.